This T cell receptor (beta chain) was sequenced for a study of beta chain features in type 1 diabetes. Study overall: In all, around 110,000,000 sorted cells from all samples were analyzed. Points from the study as a whole: Patients with Type 1 diabetes showed moderately but significantly shorter TCRB CDR3s in all four CD4+ subsets. High-TCR-expressing cells could be over-represented by cDNA sequencing. The study found that naive, central memory and Treg TCRB repertoires appeared more similar in patients than in healthy donors.

Of the isolated RNA, all was reverse transcribed, and so the sequenced material was expressed TCRB transcripts. The data were produced by immunoSEQ multiplex PCR, yet TCRdb's version contains in-frame clones alone and is incomplete. The sample shows about 650,000 clones, over 10% of them seen only once. Only a few counts were recorded for this clone. Its specificity is unknown. This CDR3 has 16 amino acids. Germline V gene data show CDR1 as LNHNV and CDR2 as YYDKDF (reference sequence). V lost 1 base, J lost 0 bases, and 11 bases lay in between. Sequencing was performed on naive CD4+ T cells from blood. The TCR sequence derives from a man between 25 and 39 years old with type 1 diabetes. The rearrangement uses TRBV15 and TRBJ2-3; no clear D gene. Here the CDR3 DNA reads TGTGCCACCAGCAGAGTTGGTGAACCCAGCACAGATACGCAGTATTTT. It yields the protein CATSRVGEPSTDTQYF.